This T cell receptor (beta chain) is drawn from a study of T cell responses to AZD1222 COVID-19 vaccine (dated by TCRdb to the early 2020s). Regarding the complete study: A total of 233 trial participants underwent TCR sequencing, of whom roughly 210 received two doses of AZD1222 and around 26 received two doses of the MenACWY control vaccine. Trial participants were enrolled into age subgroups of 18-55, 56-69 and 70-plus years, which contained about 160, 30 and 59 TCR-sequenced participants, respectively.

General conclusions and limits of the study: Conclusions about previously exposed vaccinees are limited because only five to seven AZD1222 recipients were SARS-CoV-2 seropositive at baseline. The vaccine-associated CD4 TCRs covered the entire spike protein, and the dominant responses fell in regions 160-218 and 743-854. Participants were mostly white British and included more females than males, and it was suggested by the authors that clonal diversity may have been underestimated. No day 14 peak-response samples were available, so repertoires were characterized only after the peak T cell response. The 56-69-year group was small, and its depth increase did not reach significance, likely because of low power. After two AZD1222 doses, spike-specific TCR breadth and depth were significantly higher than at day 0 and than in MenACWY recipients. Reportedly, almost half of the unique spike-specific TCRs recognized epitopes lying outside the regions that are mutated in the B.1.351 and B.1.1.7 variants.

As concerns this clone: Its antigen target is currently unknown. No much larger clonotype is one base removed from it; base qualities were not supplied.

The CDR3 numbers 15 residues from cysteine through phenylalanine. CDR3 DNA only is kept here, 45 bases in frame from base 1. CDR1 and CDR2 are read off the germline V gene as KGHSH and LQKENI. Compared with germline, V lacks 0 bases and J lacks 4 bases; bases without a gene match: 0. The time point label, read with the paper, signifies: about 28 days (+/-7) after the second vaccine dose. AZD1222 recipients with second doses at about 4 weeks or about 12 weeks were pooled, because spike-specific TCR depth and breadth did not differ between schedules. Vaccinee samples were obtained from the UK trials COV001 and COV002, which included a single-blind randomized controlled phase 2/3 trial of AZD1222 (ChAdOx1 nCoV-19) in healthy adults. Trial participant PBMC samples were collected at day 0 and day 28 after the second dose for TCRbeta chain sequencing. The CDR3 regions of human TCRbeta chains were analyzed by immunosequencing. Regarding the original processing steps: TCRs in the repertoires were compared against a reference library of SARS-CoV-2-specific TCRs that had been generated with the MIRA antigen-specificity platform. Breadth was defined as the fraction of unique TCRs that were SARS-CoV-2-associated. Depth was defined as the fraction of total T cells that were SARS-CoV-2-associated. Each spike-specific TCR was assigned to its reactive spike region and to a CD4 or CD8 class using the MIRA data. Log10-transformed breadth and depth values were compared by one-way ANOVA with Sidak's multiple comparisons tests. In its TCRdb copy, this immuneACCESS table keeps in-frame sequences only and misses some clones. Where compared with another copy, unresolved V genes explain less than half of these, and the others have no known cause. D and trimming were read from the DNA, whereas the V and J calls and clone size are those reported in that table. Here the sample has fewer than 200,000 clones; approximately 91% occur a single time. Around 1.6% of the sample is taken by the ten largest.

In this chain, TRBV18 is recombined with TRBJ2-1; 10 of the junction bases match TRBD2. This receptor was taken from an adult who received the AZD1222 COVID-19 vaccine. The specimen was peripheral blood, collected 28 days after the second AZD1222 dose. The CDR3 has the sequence CASSPPLAGYNEQFF. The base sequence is TGTGCCAGCTCACCACCACTAGCGGGGTACAATGAGCAGTTCTTC.